This T cell receptor beta chain was found in a study of blood T cell repertoires in COVID-19. Study summary: Collection of acute and convalescent COVID-19 samples took place in the United States, Italy and Spain. T cells, B-cell-depleted T cells, or PBMCs supplied cDNA or gDNA.

In the original processing: For nucleated cells, counts were estimated from reference gene primer amplification. Sequenced by immunoSEQ multiplex PCR; TCRdb stores in-frame clones only, minus some. V and J calls and clone size are as listed in that table; D and trimming were resolved from the DNA. The sample holds a few hundred thousand clones, approximately 86% seen once. V lost 3 bases, J lost 7 bases, and 16 bases lay in between. Germline V gives CDR1 SGDLS, CDR2 YYNGEE. The CDR3 covers 15 residues. The chain is built from TRBV9 and TRBJ1-4, with D possibly being TRBD1 (6 bases). The TCR originated in a woman aged 25-40 years who had recovered from COVID-19. The material sequenced was peripheral blood. The CDR3 DNA sequence: TGTGCCAGCAGCGCCCTGGCGGGGGCGGGTGAAAAACTGTTTTTT. Its translation: CASSALAGAGEKLFF.